This T cell receptor (beta chain) appears in the sequencing data of a study of CXCR3-negative and CXCR3-positive naive CD8 T cells. At the level of the study: Collectively, the libraries yielded roughly 150 million TRB reads in total, at about 1.5 +/- 0.3 million per library. Study findings and constraints: TRBV-TRBJ usage was alike in naive CXCR3-negative and CXCR3-positive cells but differed in memory cells. Most assays were run on fresh PBMCs (CXCR3 expression partially decreased after cryopreservation). For CXCR3-positive naive cells, TRB CDR3s were more hydrophobic than those of CXCR3-negative naive cells.

The libraries of TRB cDNA were constructed through 5' RACE using UMI labels. TCRdb reanalyzed the 5' RACE reads, giving one entry per CDR3 protein sequence and no DNA. The sample totals 55,000 to 70,000 distinct CDR3 sequences. The CDR3 is 14 residues long. Germline-derived CDR1 and CDR2 are PRHDT and FYEKMQ (reference sequence). A word on this clonotype: Its antigen is currently unknown.

The rearrangement links TRBV13 to TRBJ1-5; TCRdb indicates TRBD1, and absent DNA this call remains unverified. Sequenced material: naive CXCR3+ CD8+ T cells from blood. The subset was: CD45RO-CCR7+CD27+CD95- naive CD8+ T cells expressing CXCR3 (TNR3+). The sequence derives from a human donor in good health. Some clones in this sample may be carry-over from other donors' samples. Here the CDR3 reads CASSLGSGDQPQHF.